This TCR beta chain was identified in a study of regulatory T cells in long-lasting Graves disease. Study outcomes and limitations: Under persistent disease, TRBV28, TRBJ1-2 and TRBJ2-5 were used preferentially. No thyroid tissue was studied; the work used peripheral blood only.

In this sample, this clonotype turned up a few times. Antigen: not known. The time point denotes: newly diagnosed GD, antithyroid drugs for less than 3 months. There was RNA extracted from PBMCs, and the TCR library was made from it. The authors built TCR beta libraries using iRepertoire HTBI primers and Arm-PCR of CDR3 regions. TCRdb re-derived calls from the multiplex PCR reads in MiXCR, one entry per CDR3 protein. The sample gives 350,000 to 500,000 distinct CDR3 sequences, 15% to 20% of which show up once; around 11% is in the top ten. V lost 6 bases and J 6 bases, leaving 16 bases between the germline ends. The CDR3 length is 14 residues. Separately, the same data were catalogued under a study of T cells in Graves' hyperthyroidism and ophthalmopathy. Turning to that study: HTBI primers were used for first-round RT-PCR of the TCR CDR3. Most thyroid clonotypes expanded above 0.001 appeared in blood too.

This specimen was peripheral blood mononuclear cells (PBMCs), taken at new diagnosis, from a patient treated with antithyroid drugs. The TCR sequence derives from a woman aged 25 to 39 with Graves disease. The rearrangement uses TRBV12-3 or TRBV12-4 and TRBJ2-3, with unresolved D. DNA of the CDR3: TGTGCCAGCAGGCGCGCCGGTTGGTCCGATACGCAGTATTTT. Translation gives CASRRAGWSDTQYF.